This paragraph covers one TCR beta chain sequence. This CDR3 has 16 residues. Germline V lookup: CDR1 SGDLS, CDR2 YYNGEE. V lost 0 bases and J lost 3, with 13 bases in between. This specimen belongs to a study of technical replicates of blood from several donors. Measured with immunoSEQ multiplex PCR; TCRdb has only the in-frame clones, and not every one. The sample consists of fewer than 90,000 clones, about 94% of them appearing once. The receptor's source is a human donor in good health. This chain uses TRBV9 with TRBJ2-1, with D possibly TRBD2 on 6 matching bases. Sequencing input: T cells isolated from PBMCs. The CDR3 is CASSVAQRESYNEQFF. The CDR3 DNA is TGTGCCAGCAGCGTAGCTCAACGGGAGAGCTACAATGAGCAGTTCTTC. Together with reference TRBV9 and TRBJ2-1, the CDR3 gives the full variable domain: DSGVTQTPKHLITATGQRVTLRCSPRSGDLSVYWYQQSLDQGLQFLIQYYNGEERAKGNILERFSAQQFPDLHSELNLSSLELGDSALYFCASSVAQRESYNEQFFGPGTRLTVL.